The rows below give T cell receptor beta chains drawn from one sample of a study of graft-versus-host responses after intestinal transplantation. Their target antigens are unknown. The repertoire was sequenced with immunoSEQ multiplex PCR; TCRdb's copy has only in-frame clones and lacks some. The table records some 130,000 clones, 95% of them present only once. Sequenced here: unstimulated CD8+ T cells sorted from spleen or lymph node cells, sampled before intestinal transplant. The receptors derive from a human donor who received an intestinal transplant. The CDR3 runs from the conserved cysteine through the conserved F or W.

length | V | CDR3
19 | TRBV7-9 | CASSSPGLAGGLSYNEQFF
15 | TRBV4-3 | CASSQGSHRGEKLFF
17 | TRBV11-2 | CASSLEFSGVAYNEQFF
15 | TRBV5-1 | CASSLRVEIYNEQFF
14 | TRBV2 | CASQQGLLTDTQYF
15 | TRBV7-8 | CASSSPGQGGETQYF
15 | TRBV28 | CASSPPLDRWYGYTF
16 | TRBV2 | CASSVRTGGSQETQYF
17 | TRBV7-3 | CASSLTRGGETTGELFF
16 | TRBV5-1 | CASSWGRLRNYNEQFF
13 | TRBV19 | CASSIALANEQFF
13 | TRBV7-6 | CASSLAPGDGYTF
14 | TRBV27 | CASSTGILSYEQYF
15 | TRBV4-1 | CASSRTSRTYNEQFF
14 | TRBV10-3 | CAISESTLSNEQFF
15 | TRBV5-6 | CASSLGTGLQETQYF
15 | TRBV7-3 | CASSLELTKYNEQFF
14 | TRBV5-4 | CASSWDGRNQPQHF
12 | TRBV19 | CAGYISTDTQYF
14 | TRBV6-5 | CASSLGQMNTEAFF
17 | TRBV4-1 | CASSPASGLPNTGELFF
17 | TRBV7-9 | CASSPGLAVISYNEQFF
17 | TRBV27 | CASSLSSWLAGQETQYF
15 | TRBV10-3 | CAISVREGPRDEQFF